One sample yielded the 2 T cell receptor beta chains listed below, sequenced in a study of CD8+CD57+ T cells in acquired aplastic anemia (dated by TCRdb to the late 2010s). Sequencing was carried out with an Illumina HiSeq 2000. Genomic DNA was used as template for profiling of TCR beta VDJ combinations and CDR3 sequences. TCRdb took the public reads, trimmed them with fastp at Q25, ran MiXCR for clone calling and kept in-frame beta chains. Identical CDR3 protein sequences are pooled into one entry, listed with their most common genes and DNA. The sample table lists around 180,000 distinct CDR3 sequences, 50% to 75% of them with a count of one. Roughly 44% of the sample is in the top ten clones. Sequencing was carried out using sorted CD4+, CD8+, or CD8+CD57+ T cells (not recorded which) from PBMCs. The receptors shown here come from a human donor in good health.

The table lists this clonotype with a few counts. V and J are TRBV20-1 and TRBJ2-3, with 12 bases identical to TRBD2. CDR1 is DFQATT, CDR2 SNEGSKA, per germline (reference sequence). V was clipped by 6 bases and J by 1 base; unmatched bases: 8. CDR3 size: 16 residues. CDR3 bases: TGCAGTGCCCTACTACTAGCGGGAGGTGGCACAGATACGCAGTATTTT. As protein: CSALLLAGGGTDTQYF.

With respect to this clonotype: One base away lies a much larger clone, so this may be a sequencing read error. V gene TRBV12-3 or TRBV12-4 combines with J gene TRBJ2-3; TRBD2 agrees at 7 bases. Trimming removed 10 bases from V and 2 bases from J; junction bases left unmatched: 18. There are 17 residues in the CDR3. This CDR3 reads CANSPSAASGDTDTQYF. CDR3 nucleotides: TGTGCCAACTCCCCCTCCGCCGCTAGCGGAGACACAGATACGCAGTATTTT.